These 6 T cell receptor beta chains originate from one sample sequenced in a study of CD8 T cells in Susac syndrome. Random hexamers were used to reverse transcribe the RNA input (roughly 0.5 to 1 ug). In TCRdb, the immunoSEQ multiplex PCR reads were re-called with MiXCR into one record per CDR3 protein. The sample includes fewer than 150,000 distinct CDR3 sequences, around 94% seen only once; the top ten take just under 0.095%. Sequenced input: CD4+ T cells from PBMCs. The receptors come from a human donor with multiple sclerosis.

This chain joins TRBV7-2 and TRBJ1-6, with D uncertain. Germline V CDR1 and CDR2: SGHTA, FQGNSA. The V gene lost 3 bases and the J gene lost 7 bases, with 10 bases spanning the gap. The CDR3 runs 14 residues. CDR3 bases: TGTGCCAGCAGCTTGTGGACCGACAATTCACCCCTCCACTTT. It is translated as CASSLWTDNSPLHF.

Here the CDR3 reads CASSLRGYGYTF. DNA of the CDR3: TGTGCCAGCAGTTTACGTGGTTATGGCTACACCTTC. The V gene is TRBV27, the J gene TRBJ1-2, with unresolved D. Germline lookup yields CDR1 MNHEY and CDR2 SMNVEV (reference sequence). V shed 2 bases and J shed 5 bases, with 6 bases lying between them. The CDR3 spans 12 residues.

The chain uses TRBV29-1 and TRBJ2-3, with D perhaps TRBD1 (5 bases). Trimming left V 4 bases short and J 2 bases short, with 7 bases between. This CDR3 has 12 residues. Germline CDR1 and CDR2: SQVTM and ANQGSEA. This chain's CDR3 is CSVGQNTDTQYF. CDR3 DNA: TGCAGCGTTGGACAGAACACAGATACGCAGTATTTT.

The rearrangement uses TRBV6-1 and TRBJ2-7; 8 bases line up with TRBD2. CDR1 is MNHNS, CDR2 SASEGT, per germline. This CDR3 contains 14 residues. Trimming took 4 bases from V and 2 from J; bases not matched to a gene: 4. CDR3 coding DNA: TGTGCCAGCAGTGTTAGCGGGGTAACCTACGAGCAGTACTTC. Its translation: CASSVSGVTYEQYF.

This sequence joins TRBV9 and TRBJ1-2; D call uncertain. V lost 1 base to trimming and J lost 3 bases, with 13 bases between them. CDR1 and CDR2 (germline): SGDLS, YYNGEE. The CDR3 loop spans 15 amino acids. CDR3 nucleotides: TGTGCCAGCAGCGTATCTCCCGGTGAGGACTATGGCTACACCTTC. Residues: CASSVSPGEDYGYTF.

This sequence joins TRBV5-1 and TRBJ2-7, with D possibly being TRBD1 (6 bases). The germline V gene encodes CDR1 SGHRS and CDR2 YFSETQ. Trimming removed 0 bases from V and 6 bases from J, with 19 bases in between. CDR3 length equals 16 residues. CDR3 protein: CASSLAVGGAKAEQYF. In DNA, the CDR3 is TGCGCCAGCAGCTTGGCCGTTGGGGGCGCGAAAGCCGAGCAGTACTTC. The complete variable domain, with remaining parts taken from reference TRBV5-1 and TRBJ2-7, reads KAGVTQTPRYLIKTRGQQVTLSCSPISGHRSVSWYQQTPGQGLQFLFEYFSETQRNKGNFPGRFSGRQFSNSRSEMNVSTLELGDSALYLCASSLAVGGAKAEQYFGPGTRLTVT.